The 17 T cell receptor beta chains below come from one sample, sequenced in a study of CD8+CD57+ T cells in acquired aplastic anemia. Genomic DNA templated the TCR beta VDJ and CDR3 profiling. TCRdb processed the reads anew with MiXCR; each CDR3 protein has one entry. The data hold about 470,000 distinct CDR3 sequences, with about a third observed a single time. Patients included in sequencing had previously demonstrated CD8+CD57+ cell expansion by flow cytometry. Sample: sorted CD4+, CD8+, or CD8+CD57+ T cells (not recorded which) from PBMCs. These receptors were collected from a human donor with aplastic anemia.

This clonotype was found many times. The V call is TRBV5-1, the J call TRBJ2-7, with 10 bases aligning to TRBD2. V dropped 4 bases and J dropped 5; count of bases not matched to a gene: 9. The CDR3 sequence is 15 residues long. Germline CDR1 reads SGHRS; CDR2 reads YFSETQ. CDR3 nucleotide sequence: TGCGCCAGCAGCCCGCCCGTCGGACTAGCGGACGAGCAGTACTTC. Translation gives CASSPPVGLADEQYF.

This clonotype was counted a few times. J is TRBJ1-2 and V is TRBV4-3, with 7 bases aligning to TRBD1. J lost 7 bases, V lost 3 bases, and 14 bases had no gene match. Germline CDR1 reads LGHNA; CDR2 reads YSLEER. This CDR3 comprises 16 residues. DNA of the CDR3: TGCGCCAGCAGCCAGGGTTCAGGGGGTCGGGTGGCTGGCTACACCTTC. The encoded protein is CASSQGSGGRVAGYTF.

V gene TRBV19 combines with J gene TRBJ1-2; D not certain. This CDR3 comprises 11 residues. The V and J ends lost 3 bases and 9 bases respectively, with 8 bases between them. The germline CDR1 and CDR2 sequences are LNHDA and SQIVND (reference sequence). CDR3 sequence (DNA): TGTGCCAGTAGTATTTTGACGAGCTACACCTTC. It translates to CASSILTSYTF.

CDR3 residues: CASSLTEADSPLHF. Here the CDR3 DNA reads TGTGCCAGCAGCCTCACAGAAGCTGATTCACCCCTCCACTTT. The J gene is TRBJ1-6, the V gene TRBV25-1; no reliable D call. The V gene's germline CDR1 is MGHDK and CDR2 SYGVNS. The CDR3 extends over 14 amino acids. V was pared by 6 bases and J by 8 bases, with 14 bases between.

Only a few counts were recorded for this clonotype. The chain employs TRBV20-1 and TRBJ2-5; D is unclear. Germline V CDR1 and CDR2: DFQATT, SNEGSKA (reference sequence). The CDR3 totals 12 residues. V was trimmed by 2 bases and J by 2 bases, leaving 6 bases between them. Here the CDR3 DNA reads TGCAGTGCTAGACCAGTACAAGAGACCCAGTACTTC. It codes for CSARPVQETQYF.

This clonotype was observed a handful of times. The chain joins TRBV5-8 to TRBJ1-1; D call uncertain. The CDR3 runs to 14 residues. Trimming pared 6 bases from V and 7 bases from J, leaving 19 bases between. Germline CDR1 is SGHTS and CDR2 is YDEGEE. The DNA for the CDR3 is TGTGCCAGCACTCGAGATCCGGGAACAAATGAAGCTTTCTTT. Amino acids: CASTRDPGTNEAFF.

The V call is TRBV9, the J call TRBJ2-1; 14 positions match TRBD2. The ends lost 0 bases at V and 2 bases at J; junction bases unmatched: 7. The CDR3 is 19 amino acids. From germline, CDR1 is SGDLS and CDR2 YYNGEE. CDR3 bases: TGTGCCAGCAGCGTAGAGCCAGGGACTAGCGGGGGAGCCTACAATGAGCAGTTCTTC. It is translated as CASSVEPGTSGGAYNEQFF.

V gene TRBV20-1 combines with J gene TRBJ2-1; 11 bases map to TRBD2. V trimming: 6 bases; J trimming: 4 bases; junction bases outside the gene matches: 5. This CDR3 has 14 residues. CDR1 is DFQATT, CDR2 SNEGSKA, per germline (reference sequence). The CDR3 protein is CSASRLAGYNEQFF. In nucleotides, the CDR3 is TGCAGTGCCAGCCGACTAGCGGGATACAATGAGCAGTTCTTC.

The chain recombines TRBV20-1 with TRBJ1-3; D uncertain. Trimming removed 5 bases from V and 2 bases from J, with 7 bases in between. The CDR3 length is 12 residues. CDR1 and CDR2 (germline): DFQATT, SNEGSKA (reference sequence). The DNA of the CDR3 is TGCAGTGCTCCCTGGGCTGGAAACACCATATATTTT. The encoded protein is CSAPWAGNTIYF.

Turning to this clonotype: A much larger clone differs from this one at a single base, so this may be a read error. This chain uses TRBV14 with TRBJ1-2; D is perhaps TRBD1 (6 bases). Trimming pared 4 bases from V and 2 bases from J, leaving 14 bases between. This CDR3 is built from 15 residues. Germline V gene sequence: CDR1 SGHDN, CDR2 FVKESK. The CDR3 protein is CASSPRAGANYGYTF. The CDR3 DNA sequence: TGTGCCAGCAGCCCGCGGGCAGGGGCCAACTATGGCTACACCTTC.

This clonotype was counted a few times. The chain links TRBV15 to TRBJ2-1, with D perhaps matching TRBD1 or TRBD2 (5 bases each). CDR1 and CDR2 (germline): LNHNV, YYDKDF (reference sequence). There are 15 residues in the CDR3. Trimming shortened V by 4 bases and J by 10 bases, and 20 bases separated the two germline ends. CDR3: CATSTGTEVGREQFF. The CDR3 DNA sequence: TGTGCCACCAGCACAGGGACCGAAGTAGGTAGGGAGCAGTTCTTC.

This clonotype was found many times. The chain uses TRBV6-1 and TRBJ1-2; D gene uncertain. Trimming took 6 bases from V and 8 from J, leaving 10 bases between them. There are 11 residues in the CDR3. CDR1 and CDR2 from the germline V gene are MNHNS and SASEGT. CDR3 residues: CASRAMGGYTF. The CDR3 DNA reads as TGTGCCAGCAGGGCGATGGGAGGCTACACCTTC.

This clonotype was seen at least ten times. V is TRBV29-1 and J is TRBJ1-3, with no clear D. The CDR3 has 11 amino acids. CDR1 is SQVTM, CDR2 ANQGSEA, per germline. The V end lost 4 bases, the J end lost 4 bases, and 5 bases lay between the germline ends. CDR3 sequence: CSVVSGNTIYF. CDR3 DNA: TGCAGCGTTGTTTCGGGAAACACCATATATTTT.

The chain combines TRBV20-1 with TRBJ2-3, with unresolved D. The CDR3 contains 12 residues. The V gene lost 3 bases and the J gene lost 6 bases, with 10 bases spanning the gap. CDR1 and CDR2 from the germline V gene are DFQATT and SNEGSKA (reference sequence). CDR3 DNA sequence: TGCAGTGCTAGGTCCAACACGGATACGCAGTATTTT. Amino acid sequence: CSARSNTDTQYF.

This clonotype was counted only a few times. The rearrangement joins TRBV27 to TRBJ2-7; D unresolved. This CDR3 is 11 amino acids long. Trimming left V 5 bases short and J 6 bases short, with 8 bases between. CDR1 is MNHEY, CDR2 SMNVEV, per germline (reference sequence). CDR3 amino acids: CASSPGAEQYF. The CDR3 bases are TGTGCCAGCAGTCCGGGTGCCGAGCAGTACTTC.

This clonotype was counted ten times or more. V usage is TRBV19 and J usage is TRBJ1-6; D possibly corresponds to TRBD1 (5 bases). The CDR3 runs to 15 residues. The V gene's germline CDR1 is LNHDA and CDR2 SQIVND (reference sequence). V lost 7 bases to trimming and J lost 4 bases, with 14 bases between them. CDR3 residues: CASTLGTVYNSPLHF. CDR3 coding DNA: TGTGCCAGTACCCTAGGGACGGTTTATAATTCACCCCTCCACTTT.

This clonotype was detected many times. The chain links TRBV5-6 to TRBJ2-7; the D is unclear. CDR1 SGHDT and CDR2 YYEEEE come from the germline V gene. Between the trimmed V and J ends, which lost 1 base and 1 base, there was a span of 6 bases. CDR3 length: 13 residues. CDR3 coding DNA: TGTGCCAGCAGCTTGCGGGTATCCTACGAGCAGTACTTC. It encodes CASSLRVSYEQYF.